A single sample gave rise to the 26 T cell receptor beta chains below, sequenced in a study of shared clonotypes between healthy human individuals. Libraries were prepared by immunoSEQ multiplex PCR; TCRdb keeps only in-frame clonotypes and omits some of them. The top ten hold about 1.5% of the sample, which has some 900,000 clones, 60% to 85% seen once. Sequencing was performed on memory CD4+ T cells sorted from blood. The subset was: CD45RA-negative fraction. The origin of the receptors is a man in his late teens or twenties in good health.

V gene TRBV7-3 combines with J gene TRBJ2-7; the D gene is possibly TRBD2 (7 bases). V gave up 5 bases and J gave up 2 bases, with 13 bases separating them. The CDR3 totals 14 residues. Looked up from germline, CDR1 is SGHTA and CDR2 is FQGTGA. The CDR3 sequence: CASSPSGGPYEQYF. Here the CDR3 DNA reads TGTGCCAGCAGCCCCTCCGGGGGGCCCTACGAGCAGTACTTC. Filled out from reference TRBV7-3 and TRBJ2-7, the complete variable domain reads GAGVSQTPSNKVTEKGKYVELRCDPISGHTALYWYRQSLGQGPEFLIYFQGTGAADDSGLPNDRFFAVRPEGSVSTLKIQRTERGDSAVYLCASSPSGGPYEQYFGPGTRLTVT.

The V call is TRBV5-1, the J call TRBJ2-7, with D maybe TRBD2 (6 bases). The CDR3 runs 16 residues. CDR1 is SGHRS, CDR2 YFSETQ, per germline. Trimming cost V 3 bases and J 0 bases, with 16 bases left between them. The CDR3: CASSSPGGAISYEQYF. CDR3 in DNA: TGCGCCAGCAGCTCCCCCGGCGGGGCAATCTCCTACGAGCAGTACTTC.

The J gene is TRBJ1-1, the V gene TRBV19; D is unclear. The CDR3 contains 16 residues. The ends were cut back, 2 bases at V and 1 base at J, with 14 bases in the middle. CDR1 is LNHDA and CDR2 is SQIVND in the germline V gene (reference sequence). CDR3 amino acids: CASSIRTAESNTEAFF. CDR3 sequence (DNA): TGTGCCAGTAGTATACGGACGGCCGAATCGAACACTGAAGCTTTCTTT.

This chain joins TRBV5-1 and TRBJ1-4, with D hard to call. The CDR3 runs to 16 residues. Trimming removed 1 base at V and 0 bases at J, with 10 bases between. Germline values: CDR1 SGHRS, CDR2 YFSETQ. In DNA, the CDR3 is TGCGCCAGCAGCTTGACCTCCATGGCAACTAATGAAAAACTGTTTTTT. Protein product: CASSLTSMATNEKLFF.

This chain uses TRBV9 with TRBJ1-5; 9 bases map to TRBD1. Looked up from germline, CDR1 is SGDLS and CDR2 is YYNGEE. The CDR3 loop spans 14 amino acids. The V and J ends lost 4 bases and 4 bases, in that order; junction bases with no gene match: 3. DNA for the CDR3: TGTGCCAGCAGCCTAGGGACAGGGAATCAGCCCCAGCATTTT. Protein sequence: CASSLGTGNQPQHF.

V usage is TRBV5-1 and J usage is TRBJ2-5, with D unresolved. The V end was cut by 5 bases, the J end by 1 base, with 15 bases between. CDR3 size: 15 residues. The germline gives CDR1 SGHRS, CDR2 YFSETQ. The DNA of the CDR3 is TGCGCCAGCAGTTCTCAGCCCCTCTTCCAAGAGACCCAGTACTTC. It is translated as CASSSQPLFQETQYF.

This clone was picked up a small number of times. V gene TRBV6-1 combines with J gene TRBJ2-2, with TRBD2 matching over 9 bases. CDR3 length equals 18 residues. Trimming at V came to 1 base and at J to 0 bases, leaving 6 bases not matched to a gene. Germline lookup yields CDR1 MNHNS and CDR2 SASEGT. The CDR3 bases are TGTGCCAGCAGTGAAGGTCTGCCTAGCGGGACGAACACCGGGGAGCTGTTTTTT. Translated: CASSEGLPSGTNTGELFF.

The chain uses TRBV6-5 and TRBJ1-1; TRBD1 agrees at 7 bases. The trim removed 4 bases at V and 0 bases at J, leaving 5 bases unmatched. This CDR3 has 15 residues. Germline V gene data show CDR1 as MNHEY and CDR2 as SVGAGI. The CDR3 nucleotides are TGTGCCAGCAGTTCTCCAGGGGGTCTGAACACTGAAGCTTTCTTT. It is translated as CASSSPGGLNTEAFF.

The CDR3 protein is CASSRGQARMNTEAFF. CDR3 coding DNA: TGTGCCAGCAGTCGAGGACAGGCCCGCATGAACACTGAAGCTTTCTTT. The V and J genes are TRBV28 and TRBJ1-1, with 7 bases fitting TRBD1. The CDR3 sequence is 16 residues long. Unmatched junction bases numbered 9, after V lost 5 bases and J lost 0 bases. Germline CDR1 is MDHEN and CDR2 is SYDVKM.

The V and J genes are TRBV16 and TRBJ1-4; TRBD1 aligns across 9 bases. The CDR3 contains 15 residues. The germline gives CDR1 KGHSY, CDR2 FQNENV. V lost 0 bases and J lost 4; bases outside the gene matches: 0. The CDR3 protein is CASSQSGQGNEKLFF. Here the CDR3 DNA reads TGTGCCAGCAGCCAATCGGGACAGGGTAATGAAAAACTGTTTTTT.

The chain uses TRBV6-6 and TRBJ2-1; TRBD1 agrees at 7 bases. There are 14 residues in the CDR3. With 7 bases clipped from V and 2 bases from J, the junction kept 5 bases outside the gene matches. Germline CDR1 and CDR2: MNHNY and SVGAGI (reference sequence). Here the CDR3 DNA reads TGTGCCAGCAAAATAGGGGGCCCCTACAATGAGCAGTTCTTC. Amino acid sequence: CASKIGGPYNEQFF.

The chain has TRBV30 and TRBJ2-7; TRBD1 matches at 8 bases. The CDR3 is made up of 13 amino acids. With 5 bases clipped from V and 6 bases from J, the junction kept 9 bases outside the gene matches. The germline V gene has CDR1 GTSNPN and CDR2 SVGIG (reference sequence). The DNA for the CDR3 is TGTGCCTGGGGGGGGACAGGAAGGACCGAGCAGTACTTC. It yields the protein CAWGGTGRTEQYF. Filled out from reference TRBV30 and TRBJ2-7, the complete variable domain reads SQTIHQWPATLVQPVGSPLSLECTVEGTSNPNLYWYRQAAGRGLQLLFYSVGIGQISSEVPQNLSASRPQDRQFILSSKKLLLSDSGFYLCAWGGTGRTEQYFGPGTRLTVT.

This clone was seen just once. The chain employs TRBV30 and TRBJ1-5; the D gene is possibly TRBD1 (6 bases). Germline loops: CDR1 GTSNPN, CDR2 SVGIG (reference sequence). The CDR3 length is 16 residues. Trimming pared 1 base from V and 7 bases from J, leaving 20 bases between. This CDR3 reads CAWSGPGHLSGQPQHF. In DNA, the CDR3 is TGTGCCTGGAGTGGGCCGGGACACCTTAGCGGGCAGCCCCAGCATTTT.

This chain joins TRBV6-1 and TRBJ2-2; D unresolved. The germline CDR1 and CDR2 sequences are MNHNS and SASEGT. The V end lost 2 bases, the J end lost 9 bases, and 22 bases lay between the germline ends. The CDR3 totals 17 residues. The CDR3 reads CASSEPRNSLGTRELFF. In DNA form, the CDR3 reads TGTGCCAGCAGTGAACCCAGGAACAGCCTTGGAACTCGGGAGCTGTTTTTT.

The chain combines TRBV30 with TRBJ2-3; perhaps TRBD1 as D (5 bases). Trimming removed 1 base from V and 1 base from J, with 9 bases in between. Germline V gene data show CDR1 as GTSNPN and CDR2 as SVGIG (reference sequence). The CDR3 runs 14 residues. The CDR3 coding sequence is TGTGCCTGGAGTGGGGGCAGGGGCACAGATACGCAGTATTTT. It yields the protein CAWSGGRGTDTQYF.

The CDR3 loop reads CASSPMKVSIYYNEQFF. The CDR3 DNA is TGTGCCAGCTCACCAATGAAGGTCTCAATCTACTACAATGAGCAGTTCTTC. The rearrangement uses TRBV18 and TRBJ2-1; D is undetermined. V was cut by 2 bases and J by 3 bases, with 17 bases left in between. CDR3 length: 17 residues. Germline V gene lookup returns CDR1 KGHSH and CDR2 LQKENI.

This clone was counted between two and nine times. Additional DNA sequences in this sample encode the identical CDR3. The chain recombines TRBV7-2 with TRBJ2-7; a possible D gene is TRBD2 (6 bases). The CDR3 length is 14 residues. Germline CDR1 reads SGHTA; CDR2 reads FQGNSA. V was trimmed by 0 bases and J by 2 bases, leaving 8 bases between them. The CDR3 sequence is CASSLAEGPYEQYF. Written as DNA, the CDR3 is TGTGCCAGCAGCTTAGCGGAGGGGCCCTACGAGCAGTACTTC.

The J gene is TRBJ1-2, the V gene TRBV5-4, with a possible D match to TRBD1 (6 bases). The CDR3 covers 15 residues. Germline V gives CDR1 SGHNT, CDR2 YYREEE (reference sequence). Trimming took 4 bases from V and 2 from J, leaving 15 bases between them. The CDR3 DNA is TGTGCCAGCAGCCGCGAGGACAGCCGAAACTATGGCTACACCTTC. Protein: CASSREDSRNYGYTF. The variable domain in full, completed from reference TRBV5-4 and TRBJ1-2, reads ETGVTQSPTHLIKTRGQQVTLRCSSQSGHNTVSWYQQALGQGPQFIFQYYREEENGRGNFPPRFSGLQFPNYSSELNVNALELDDSALYLCASSREDSRNYGYTFGSGTRLTVV.

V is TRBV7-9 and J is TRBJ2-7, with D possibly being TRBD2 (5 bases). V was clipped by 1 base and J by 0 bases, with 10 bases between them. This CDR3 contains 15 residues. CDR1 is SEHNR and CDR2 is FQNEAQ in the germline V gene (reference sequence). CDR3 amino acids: CASSLDLASSYEQYF. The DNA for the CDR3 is TGTGCCAGCAGCTTAGATCTAGCAAGCTCCTACGAGCAGTACTTC.

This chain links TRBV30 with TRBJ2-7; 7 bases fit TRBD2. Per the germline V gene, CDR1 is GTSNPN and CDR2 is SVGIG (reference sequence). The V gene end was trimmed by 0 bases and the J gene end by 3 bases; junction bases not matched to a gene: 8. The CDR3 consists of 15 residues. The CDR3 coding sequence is TGTGCCTGGAGTGTCTTGGGAGCGGGGAACTACGAGCAGTACTTC. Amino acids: CAWSVLGAGNYEQYF.

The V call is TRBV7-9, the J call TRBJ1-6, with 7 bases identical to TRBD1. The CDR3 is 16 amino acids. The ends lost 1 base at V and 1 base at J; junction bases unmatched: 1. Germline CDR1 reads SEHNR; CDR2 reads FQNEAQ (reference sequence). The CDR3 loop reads CASSLEGASYNSPLHF. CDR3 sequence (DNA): TGTGCCAGCAGCTTAGAGGGGGCGTCCTATAATTCACCCCTCCACTTT.

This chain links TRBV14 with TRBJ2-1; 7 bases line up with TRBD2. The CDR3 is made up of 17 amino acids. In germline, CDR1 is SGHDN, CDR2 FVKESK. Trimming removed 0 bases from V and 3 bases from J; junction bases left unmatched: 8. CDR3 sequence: CASSQDRGGRLYNEQFF. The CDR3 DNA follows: TGTGCCAGCAGCCAAGATAGGGGCGGGAGACTCTACAATGAGCAGTTCTTC.

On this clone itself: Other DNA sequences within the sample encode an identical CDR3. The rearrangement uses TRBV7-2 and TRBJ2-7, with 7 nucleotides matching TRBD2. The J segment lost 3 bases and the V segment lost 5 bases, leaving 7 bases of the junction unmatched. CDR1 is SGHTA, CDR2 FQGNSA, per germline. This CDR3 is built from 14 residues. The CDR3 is CASSRSSGDYEQYF. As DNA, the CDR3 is TGTGCCAGCAGCCGGTCTAGCGGAGACTACGAGCAGTACTTC.

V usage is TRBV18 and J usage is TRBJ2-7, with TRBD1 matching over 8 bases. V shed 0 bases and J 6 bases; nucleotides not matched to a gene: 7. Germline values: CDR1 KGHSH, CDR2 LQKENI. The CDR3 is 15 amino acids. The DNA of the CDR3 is TGTGCCAGCTCACCACCCGCCGCAGGGGGCATCGAGCAGTACTTC. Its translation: CASSPPAAGGIEQYF.

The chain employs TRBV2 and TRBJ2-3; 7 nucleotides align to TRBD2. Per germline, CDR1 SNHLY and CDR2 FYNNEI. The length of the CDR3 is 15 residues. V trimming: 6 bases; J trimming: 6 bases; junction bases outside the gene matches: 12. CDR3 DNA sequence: TGTGCCAGCAGCGCCCCTGGGGGGGTGGGGGATACGCAGTATTTT. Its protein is CASSAPGGVGDTQYF.

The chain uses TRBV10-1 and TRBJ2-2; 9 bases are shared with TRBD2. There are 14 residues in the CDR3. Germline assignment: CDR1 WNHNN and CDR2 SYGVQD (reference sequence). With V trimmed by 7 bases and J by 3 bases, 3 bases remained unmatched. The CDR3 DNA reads TGCGCCAGCAATAGCGGGGGAGACACCGGGGAGCTGTTTTTT. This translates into CASNSGGDTGELFF.